This T cell receptor (beta chain) was recorded in a study of blood T cell repertoires in COVID-19. Turning to the study itself: The samples span acute and convalescent COVID-19 from the United States, Italy and Spain. T cells, B-cell-depleted T cells, or PBMCs supplied cDNA or gDNA.

This CDR3 region has 15 residues. Germline lookup yields CDR1 SGHTA and CDR2 FQGNSA. V lost 3 bases and J lost 3; bases outside the gene matches: 5. Per the original methods: Amplification of reference gene primers was used by the study to estimate nucleated cell counts. Measured with immunoSEQ multiplex PCR; TCRdb has only the in-frame clones, and not every one. The V and J calls and the clone size are those of that table, but D and trimming were determined from the DNA. Found here are around 120,000 clones, 88% of them singletons; the top ten hold almost 0.9%. The gene calls are TRBV7-2 and TRBJ1-3; 7 nucleotides match TRBD1. Material: peripheral blood. This TCR came from a woman in her forties or fifties with active or convalescent COVID-19. This CDR3 is CASSLTGKSGNTIYF. For the CDR3, the DNA is TGTGCCAGCAGCTTGACAGGGAAAAGTGGAAACACCATATATTTT.